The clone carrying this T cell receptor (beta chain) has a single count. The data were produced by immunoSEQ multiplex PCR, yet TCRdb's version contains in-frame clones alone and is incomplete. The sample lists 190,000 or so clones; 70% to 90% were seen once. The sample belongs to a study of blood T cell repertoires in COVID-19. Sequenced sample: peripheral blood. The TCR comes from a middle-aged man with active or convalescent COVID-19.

The CDR3 coding sequence is TGTGCCAGCCGCGGGCGGATCGACACCGGGGAGCTGTTTTTT. This gives the protein CASRGRIDTGELFF. The chain employs TRBV2 and TRBJ2-2; possible D gene TRBD2, 5 bases. The CDR3 totals 14 residues. V was pared by 8 bases and J by 3 bases, with 13 bases between. Germline V CDR1 and CDR2: SNHLY, FYNNEI.